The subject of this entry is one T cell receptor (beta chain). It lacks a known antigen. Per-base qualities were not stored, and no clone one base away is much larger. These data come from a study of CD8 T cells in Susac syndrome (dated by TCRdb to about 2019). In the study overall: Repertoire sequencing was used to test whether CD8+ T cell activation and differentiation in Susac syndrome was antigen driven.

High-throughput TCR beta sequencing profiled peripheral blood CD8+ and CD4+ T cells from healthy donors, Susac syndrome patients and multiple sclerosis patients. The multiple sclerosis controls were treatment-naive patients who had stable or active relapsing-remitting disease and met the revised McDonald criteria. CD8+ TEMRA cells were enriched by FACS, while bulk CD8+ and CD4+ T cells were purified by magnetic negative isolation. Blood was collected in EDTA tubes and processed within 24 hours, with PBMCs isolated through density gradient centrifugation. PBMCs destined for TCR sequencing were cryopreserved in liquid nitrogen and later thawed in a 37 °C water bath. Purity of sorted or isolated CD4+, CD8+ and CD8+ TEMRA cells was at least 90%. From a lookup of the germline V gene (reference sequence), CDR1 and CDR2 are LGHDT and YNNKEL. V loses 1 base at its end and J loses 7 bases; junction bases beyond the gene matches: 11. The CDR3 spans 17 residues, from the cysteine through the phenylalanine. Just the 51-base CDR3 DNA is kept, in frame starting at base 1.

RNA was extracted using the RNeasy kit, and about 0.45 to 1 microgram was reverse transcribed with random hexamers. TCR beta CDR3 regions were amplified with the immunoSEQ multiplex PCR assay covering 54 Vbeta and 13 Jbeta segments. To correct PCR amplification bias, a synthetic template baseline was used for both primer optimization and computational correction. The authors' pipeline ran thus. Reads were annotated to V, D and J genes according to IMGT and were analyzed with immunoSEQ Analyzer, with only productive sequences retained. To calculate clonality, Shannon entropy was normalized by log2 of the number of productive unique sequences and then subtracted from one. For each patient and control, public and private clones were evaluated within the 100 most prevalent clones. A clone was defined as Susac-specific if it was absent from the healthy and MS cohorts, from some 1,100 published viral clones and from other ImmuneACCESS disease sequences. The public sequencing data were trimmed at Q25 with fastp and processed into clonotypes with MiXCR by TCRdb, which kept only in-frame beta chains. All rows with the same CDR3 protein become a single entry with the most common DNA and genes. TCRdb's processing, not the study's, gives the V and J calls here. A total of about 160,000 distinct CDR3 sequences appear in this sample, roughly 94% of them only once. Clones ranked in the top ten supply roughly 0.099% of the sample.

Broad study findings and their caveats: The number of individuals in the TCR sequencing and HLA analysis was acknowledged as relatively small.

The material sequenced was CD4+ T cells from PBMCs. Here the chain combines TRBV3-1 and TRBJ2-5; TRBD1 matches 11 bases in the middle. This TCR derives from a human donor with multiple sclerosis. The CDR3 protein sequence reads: CASSQASGQGARGTQYF. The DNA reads TGTGCCAGCAGCCAAGCCTCAGGACAGGGGGCGCGCGGGACCCAGTACTTC.